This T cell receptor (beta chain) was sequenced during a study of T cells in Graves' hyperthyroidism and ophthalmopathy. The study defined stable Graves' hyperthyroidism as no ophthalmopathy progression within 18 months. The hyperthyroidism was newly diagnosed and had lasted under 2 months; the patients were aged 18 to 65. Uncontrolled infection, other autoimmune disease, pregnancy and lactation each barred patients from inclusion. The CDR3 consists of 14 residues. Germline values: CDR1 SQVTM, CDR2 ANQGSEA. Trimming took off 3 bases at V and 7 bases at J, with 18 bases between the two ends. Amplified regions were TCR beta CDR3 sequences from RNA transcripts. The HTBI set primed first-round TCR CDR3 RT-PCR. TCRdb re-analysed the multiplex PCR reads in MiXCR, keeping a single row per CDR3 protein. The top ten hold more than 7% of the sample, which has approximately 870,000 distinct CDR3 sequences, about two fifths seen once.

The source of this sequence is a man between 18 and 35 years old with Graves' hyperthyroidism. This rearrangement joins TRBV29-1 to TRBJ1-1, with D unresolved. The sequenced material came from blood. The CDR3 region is CSVDRSSGQNEAFF. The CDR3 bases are TGCAGCGTTGACAGGAGTTCGGGCCAAAATGAAGCTTTCTTT.